This T cell receptor (beta chain) was observed in a study of shared clonotypes between healthy human individuals. Of note for this clone: Its specificity is unknown.

General study findings and limits: The authors sampled blood alone, and tissue repertoires likely differ. Around 5% was the fraction of naive CD4 clonotypes found shared across a few donors. Despite large depth, sorted-subset datasets appeared incompletely sequenced.

V lost 6 bases and J lost 6; bases outside the gene matches: 1. The CDR3 loop spans 13 amino acids. Germline values: CDR1 LNHDA, CDR2 SQIVND (reference sequence). Sequencing was performed with immunoSEQ multiplex PCR; in TCRdb, only in-frame clones are kept and a portion is missing. The sample has some 1,100,000 clones, approximately 78% seen once. The specimen was memory CD4+ T cells from PBMCs. Subset indicated: CD45RA-negative fraction. This chain joins TRBV19 and TRBJ2-1; 11 bases agree with TRBD2. This TCR derives from a man younger than 35 in good health. Some clones in this sample may be carry-over from other donors' samples. CDR3 loop: CASRTSGANEQFF. CDR3 in DNA: TGTGCCAGTAGGACTAGCGGGGCCAATGAGCAGTTCTTC.